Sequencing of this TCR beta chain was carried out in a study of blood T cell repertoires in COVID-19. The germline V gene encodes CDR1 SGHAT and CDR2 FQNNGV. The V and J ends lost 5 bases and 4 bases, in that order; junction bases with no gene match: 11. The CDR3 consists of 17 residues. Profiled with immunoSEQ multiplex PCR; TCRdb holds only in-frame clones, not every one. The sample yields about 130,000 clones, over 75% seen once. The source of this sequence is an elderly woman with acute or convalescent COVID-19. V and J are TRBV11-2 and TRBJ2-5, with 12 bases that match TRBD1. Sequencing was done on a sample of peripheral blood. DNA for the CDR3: TGTGCCAGCAGCCCCGGCGTGAGGGACAGGGGGCGAGAGACCCAGTACTTC. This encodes CASSPGVRDRGRETQYF. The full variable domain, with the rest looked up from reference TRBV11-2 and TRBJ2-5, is EAGVAQSPRYKIIEKRQSVAFWCNPISGHATLYWYQQILGQGPKLLIQFQNNGVVDDSQLPKDRFSAERLKGVDSTLKIQPAKLEDSAVYLCASSPGVRDRGRETQYFGPGTRLLVL.